These 29 T cell receptor beta chains were sequenced from one sample in a study of Ad26.COV2.S vaccination and SARS-CoV-2 variants. Measured with immunoSEQ multiplex PCR; TCRdb has only the in-frame clones, and not every one. The sample holds approximately 400,000 clones, about 90% seen once. The sequences come from peripheral blood, collected after recovery from COVID-19. All receptors derive from a human donor who had recovered from COVID-19.

The chain recombines TRBV19 with TRBJ1-4; D perhaps matches TRBD1 (6 bases). With 0 bases removed from V and 8 bases from J, the gap between germline ends came to 13 bases. Germline CDR1 is LNHDA and CDR2 is SQIVND (reference sequence). There are 15 residues in the CDR3. DNA of the CDR3: TGTGCCAGTAGTATAGATGGGGGCACGGGGGAAAAACTGTTTTTT. It codes for CASSIDGGTGEKLFF.

The chain uses TRBV4-1 and TRBJ2-7, with 11 bases fitting TRBD2. The trim removed 5 bases at V and 3 bases at J, leaving 6 bases unmatched. The germline gives CDR1 MGHRA, CDR2 YSYEKL. The CDR3 sequence is 15 residues long. CDR3: CASSSIAGGLYEQYF. The DNA of the CDR3 is TGCGCCAGCAGCTCTATAGCGGGGGGGCTCTACGAGCAGTACTTC.

The chain joins TRBV9 to TRBJ2-2, with D uncertain. Trimming removed 4 bases from V and 0 bases from J, with 13 bases in between. The CDR3 has 16 amino acids. Germline CDR1 reads SGDLS; CDR2 reads YYNGEE. The CDR3 region has the DNA TGTGCCAGCAGCCCCCCTTTTGGAGCGAACACCGGGGAGCTGTTTTTT. Translation: CASSPPFGANTGELFF.

This rearrangement joins TRBV2 to TRBJ2-1; 13 positions agree with TRBD2. CDR1 is SNHLY, CDR2 FYNNEI, per germline. The CDR3 totals 20 residues. The junction had 22 bases not matched to a gene; V was cut back by 10 bases and J by 4 bases. CDR3 in amino acids: CATEGQGGLAGDSVYNEQFF. The CDR3 coding sequence is TGTGCCACCGAGGGACAGGGAGGACTAGCGGGGGATTCTGTGTACAATGAGCAGTTCTTC.

This clone has just one count. Relative to the germline gene, one junction end is altered; a read error may explain this. DNA for the CDR3: TGCGCCAGCAGTCAAGGGGGCAGGGCAGACTACAATGAGCAGTTCTTC. This codes for CASSQGGRADYNEQFF. This chain links TRBV4-1 with TRBJ2-1; TRBD1 agrees at 7 bases. This CDR3 comprises 16 residues. Per germline, CDR1 MGHRA and CDR2 YSYEKL.

This clone appeared a single time. The J gene is TRBJ1-5, the V gene TRBV6-5; tentatively, D is TRBD1 (6 bases). Trimming left V 10 bases short and J 3 bases short, with 13 bases between. This CDR3 has 13 residues. Germline CDR1 reads MNHEY; CDR2 reads SVGAGI. Here the CDR3 DNA reads TGTGCCACCCGGGACAAGTTCAATCAGCCCCAGCATTTT. Encoded protein: CATRDKFNQPQHF.

As DNA, the CDR3 is TGTGCCAGCAGCTTAGCTTATAATGAAAAACTGTTTTTT. As protein: CASSLAYNEKLFF. The chain employs TRBV7-9 and TRBJ1-4; D unresolved. There are 13 residues in the CDR3. The germline gives CDR1 SEHNR, CDR2 FQNEAQ (reference sequence). The V end was cut by 0 bases, the J end by 4 bases, with 3 bases between.

V usage is TRBV12-3 or TRBV12-4 and J usage is TRBJ2-5; D could derive from TRBD1 or TRBD2 (5 bases each). Between the trimmed V and J ends, which lost 6 bases and 5 bases, there was a span of 7 bases. The CDR3 contains 11 residues. The CDR3 DNA reads TGTGCCAGCAGCGAGGGGGAGACCCAGTACTTC. Translated: CASSEGETQYF.

The chain couples TRBV6-5 to TRBJ1-5, with D hard to call. CDR3 length: 14 amino acids. The germline gives CDR1 MNHEY, CDR2 SVGAGI. The V gene lost 2 bases and the J gene lost 7 bases, with 12 bases spanning the gap. CDR3 sequence reads: CASSYRAGWQPQHF. CDR3 DNA sequence: TGTGCCAGCAGTTACAGGGCGGGCTGGCAGCCCCAGCATTTT.

CDR3 coding DNA: TGTGCCAGTAGCTCCTACGGGATTCGGGCCACTGAAGCTTTCTTT. Protein product: CASSSYGIRATEAFF. The chain uses TRBV19 and TRBJ1-1; D is unclear. V gave up 6 bases and J gave up 4 bases, with 18 bases separating them. The CDR3 contains 15 residues. The germline gives CDR1 LNHDA, CDR2 SQIVND (reference sequence).

The chain uses TRBV29-1 and TRBJ1-5, with D tentatively TRBD1 (5 bases). The CDR3 is 12 residues long. V lost 0 bases, J lost 14 bases, and 14 bases lay in between. The germline CDR1 and CDR2 sequences are SQVTM and ANQGSEA. CDR3 amino acids: CSVEDGGTPEHF. The CDR3 DNA follows: TGCAGCGTTGAAGATGGGGGGACCCCTGAGCATTTT.

This chain connects TRBV2 to TRBJ2-6; unclear D gene. Deletions cut 5 bases from V and 0 bases from J, with 11 bases between. Germline CDR1 reads SNHLY; CDR2 reads FYNNEI. This CDR3 comprises 16 residues. CDR3 region: CASSPLLASGANVLTF. The CDR3 DNA reads as TGTGCCAGCAGTCCCCTTCTGGCCTCTGGGGCCAACGTCCTGACTTTC.

The chain couples TRBV19 to TRBJ1-2; D is unclear. The CDR3 contains 13 residues. Trimming left V 4 bases short and J 1 base short, with 7 bases between. Per the germline V gene, CDR1 is LNHDA and CDR2 is SQIVND (reference sequence). Here the CDR3 reads CASSSVNNYGYTF. For the CDR3, the DNA is TGTGCCAGTAGTAGTGTCAATAACTATGGCTACACCTTC. The full variable domain, in which reference TRBV19 and TRBJ1-2 provide the parts outside the CDR3, is DGGITQSPKYLFRKEGQNVTLSCEQNLNHDAMYWYRQDPGQGLRLIYYSQIVNDFQKGDIAEGYSVSREKKESFPLTVTSAQKNPTAFYLCASSSVNNYGYTFGSGTRLTVV.

The rearrangement uses TRBV13 and TRBJ1-2; the D gene is possibly TRBD1 (5 bases). V was cut by 8 bases and J by 6 bases, with 16 bases left in between. CDR1 PRHDT and CDR2 FYEKMQ come from the germline V gene (reference sequence). This CDR3 is 13 amino acids long. The DNA for the CDR3 is TGTGCCAGCCGCGACTCAGGGCGAGATGGCTACACCTTC. This encodes CASRDSGRDGYTF.

The V call is TRBV29-1, the J call TRBJ2-1; maybe TRBD2 (5 bases). The CDR3 is 12 amino acids. V was pared by 4 bases and J by 10 bases, with 14 bases between. Germline V gene lookup returns CDR1 SQVTM and CDR2 ANQGSEA. The CDR3 region is CSVVTRVREQFF. Here the CDR3 DNA reads TGCAGCGTTGTAACGAGGGTTAGGGAGCAGTTCTTC.

The rearrangement joins TRBV15 to TRBJ2-3, with TRBD1 matching 7 bases. Germline assignment: CDR1 LNHNV and CDR2 YYDKDF (reference sequence). V lost 3 bases to trimming and J lost 6 bases; unmatched junction nucleotides: 6. This CDR3 is 14 amino acids long. Written as DNA, the CDR3 is TGTGCCACCAGCAGTCAGGGGGATTCGGATACGCAGTATTTT. It codes for CATSSQGDSDTQYF.

This rearrangement joins TRBV5-4 to TRBJ1-1; TRBD1 agrees at 9 bases. CDR3 size: 15 residues. Germline-derived CDR1 and CDR2 are SGHNT and YYREEE (reference sequence). V trimming: 4 bases; J trimming: 4 bases; junction bases outside the gene matches: 8. CDR3 coding DNA: TGTGCCAGCAGCCTACGACAGGGGGTAGCCACTGAAGCTTTCTTT. Its translation is CASSLRQGVATEAFF.

The chain combines TRBV6-5 with TRBJ2-1; 11 bases are a match to TRBD2. J lost 8 bases, V lost 7 bases, and 10 bases had no gene match. CDR1 is MNHEY and CDR2 is SVGAGI in the germline V gene. The CDR3 has 15 residues. CDR3 nucleotide sequence: TGTGCCAGCAAAACTAGCGGGGGATGGGGGGATGAGCAGTTCTTC. It yields the protein CASKTSGGWGDEQFF.

The chain has TRBV9 and TRBJ2-7; TRBD1 matches 9 bases. With V trimmed by 2 bases and J by 7 bases, 4 bases remained unmatched. The CDR3 extends over 13 amino acids. Germline CDR1 SGDLS, CDR2 YYNGEE. CDR3 region: CASSVGGTGEQYF. DNA of the CDR3: TGTGCCAGCAGCGTTGGGGGGACAGGGGAGCAGTACTTC.

The chain couples TRBV7-2 to TRBJ1-2; D is perhaps TRBD1 (6 bases). V shed 0 bases and J shed 4 bases, with 12 bases lying between them. The CDR3 totals 15 residues. CDR1 SGHTA and CDR2 FQGNSA come from the germline V gene. The CDR3, as DNA: TGTGCCAGCAGCTTAGCAACGGGGGCCGGCTATGGCTACACCTTC. Translated: CASSLATGAGYGYTF.

V usage is TRBV10-3 and J usage is TRBJ1-2, with 8 bases matching TRBD1. CDR1 and CDR2 from the germline V gene are ENHRY and SYGVKD. Trimming cost V 0 bases and J 8 bases; bases outside gene matches: 2. The CDR3 runs to 13 residues. The DNA for the CDR3 is TGTGCCATCAGTGAGTCCGGGGACAGGGGCTACACCTTC. It yields the protein CAISESGDRGYTF.

This chain connects TRBV6-5 to TRBJ2-7, with D possibly called TRBD1 or TRBD2 (5 bases each). The V and J ends lost 7 bases and 0 bases respectively, with 13 bases between them. The CDR3 extends over 14 amino acids. Germline CDR1 and CDR2: MNHEY and SVGAGI. CDR3 loop: CASKNTGLSYEQYF. CDR3 nucleotide sequence: TGTGCCAGCAAAAATACGGGGCTCTCCTACGAGCAGTACTTC.

The chain carries TRBV3-1 (or the pseudogene TRBV3-2) and TRBJ2-1; 8 bases align to TRBD1. Unmatched junction bases numbered 3, after V lost 6 bases and J lost 5 bases. The V gene's germline CDR1 is LGHDT and CDR2 YNNKEL (reference sequence). The CDR3 extends over 13 amino acids. The CDR3 region is CASRLTGDNEQFF. CDR3 DNA: TGTGCCAGCAGATTGACAGGGGACAATGAGCAGTTCTTC.

This clone was detected once. The genes are TRBV25-1 and TRBJ2-3; D may be TRBD1 or TRBD2 (5 bases each). V shed 9 bases and J shed 5 bases, with 24 bases lying between them. In germline, CDR1 is MGHDK, CDR2 SYGVNS. This CDR3 has 16 amino acids. The DNA of the CDR3 is TGTGCCAGTAGGGACCGAAGATATCCGACGGGAGATACGCAGTATTTT. Amino acids: CASRDRRYPTGDTQYF.

Comments on this clone: Other nucleotide sequences in the sample specify the same CDR3. This rearrangement joins TRBV20-1 to TRBJ2-7; D possibly corresponds to TRBD2 (6 bases). The CDR3 covers 11 residues. V was trimmed by 6 bases and J by 3 bases, leaving 9 bases between them. Germline CDR1 reads DFQATT; CDR2 reads SNEGSKA (reference sequence). Here the CDR3 DNA reads TGCAGTGCGCGGGACGGCTACGAGCAGTACTTC. Translation gives CSARDGYEQYF.

This rearrangement joins TRBV7-6 to TRBJ1-6, with 7 bases matching TRBD1. CDR3 length: 16 amino acids. The germline gives CDR1 SGHVS, CDR2 FNYEAQ. V was pared by 5 bases and J by 10 bases, with 14 bases of the junction left unmatched. DNA for the CDR3: TGTGCCAGCAGCATCAATGCACAGGGGTTTGAGTCACCCCTCCACTTT. It codes for CASSINAQGFESPLHF.

This clone came up once. The chain is built from TRBV9 and TRBJ2-1; 12 nucleotides line up with TRBD2. This CDR3 comprises 17 residues. V shed 4 bases and J 0 bases; nucleotides not matched to a gene: 5. Germline CDR1 and CDR2: SGDLS and YYNGEE. As DNA, the CDR3 is TGTGCCAGCAGCCTAGGACTAGCGGGGACCTCCTACAATGAGCAGTTCTTC. Its protein is CASSLGLAGTSYNEQFF.

The chain has TRBV6-5 and TRBJ1-2; 11 nucleotides align to TRBD1. CDR3 size: 14 residues. Germline loops: CDR1 MNHEY, CDR2 SVGAGI. The V segment lost 6 bases and the J segment 7 bases; nucleotides outside the gene matches: 7. The chain's CDR3 is CASSIGTGGAGYTF. The CDR3 coding sequence is TGTGCCAGCAGCATCGGGACAGGGGGGGCTGGCTACACCTTC.

The chain couples TRBV28 to TRBJ1-1, with D possibly TRBD1 on 5 matching bases. Trimming removed 6 bases at V and 7 bases at J, with 18 bases between. Germline V CDR1 and CDR2: MDHEN, SYDVKM. The CDR3 has 14 residues. The CDR3 DNA reads TGTGCCAGCAGCGGGACCTCCTTGAATGATGAAGCTTTCTTT. Its protein is CASSGTSLNDEAFF.